The rows below give T cell receptor beta chains drawn from one sample of a study of PD-1 blockade in classical Hodgkin lymphoma. TCRdb's copy holds only in-frame clones and misses some; the assay was immunoSEQ multiplex PCR. The table lists approximately 27,000 clones, roughly four fifths of them singletons. Sequencing was performed on peripheral blood mononuclear cells (PBMCs), taken before the fourth cycle of nivolumab. Source of these receptors: a human donor with classical Hodgkin lymphoma. Both conserved end residues are part of each CDR3. D genes are given only for firm matches. Some rows have no size entry. The others give once, few or many, or a class for an expanded clone.

-,TRBJ2-7,-,13,TRBV10-3,TGTGCCATCAGTGAGGGACAGCCCTACGAGCAGTACTTC,CAISEGQPYEQYF
TRBD1,TRBJ1-2,-,12,TRBV10-2,TGCGCCAGCTACGACAGGGTTGATGGCTACACCTTC,CASYDRVDGYTF
-,TRBJ1-2,-,12,TRBV7-9,TGTGCCAGCAGCAACAGGGAGTATGGCTACACCTTC,CASSNREYGYTF
TRBD1,TRBJ1-2,-,15,TRBV5-6,TGTGCCAGCAGCTTATCCGGGACAGAGGCCTATGGCTACACCTTC,CASSLSGTEAYGYTF
-,TRBJ2-3,few,12,TRBV29-1,TGCAGCGTTGATAAGGGAGCGGATACGCAGTATTTT,CSVDKGADTQYF
-,TRBJ2-3,-,16,TRBV11-3,TGTGCCAGCAGCTTAGGACAGGGACTAAGCACAGATACGCAGTATTTT,CASSLGQGLSTDTQYF
TRBD1,TRBJ2-7,-,15,TRBV14,TGTGCCAGCAGCCTTAGGACAGGGATCTACTACGAGCAGTACTTC,CASSLRTGIYYEQYF
-,TRBJ2-2,-,14,TRBV11-1,TGTGCCAGCAGCTCCGGGGGCAACACCGGGGAGCTGTTTTTT,CASSSGGNTGELFF
-,TRBJ1-2,once,13,TRBV5-4,TGTGCCAGCAGCTTCGGCAGATTATATGGCTACACCTTC,CASSFGRLYGYTF
-,TRBJ2-2,-,14,TRBV28,TGTGCCAGCAGGGAAGGGGCGAACACCGGGGAGCTGTTTTTT,CASREGANTGELFF
-,TRBJ2-2,-,13,TRBV7-6,TGTGCCAGCAGCTTAAAACCGGCCGGGGAGCTGTTTTTT,CASSLKPAGELFF
-,TRBJ1-2,-,14,TRBV19,TGTGCCAGTAGTATAGTTTGGTCCAATGGCGGCTACACCTTC,CASSIVWSNGGYTF
-,TRBJ1-6,-,17,TRBV21-1,TGTGCCAGCAGTAAAGGTGGCAGGGGATTTCATAATTCACCCCTCCACTTT,CASSKGGRGFHNSPLHF
-,TRBJ1-2,few,11,TRBV7-9,TGTGCCAGCAGCGCGACCTATGGCTACACCTTC,CASSATYGYTF
TRBD2,TRBJ2-7,-,15,TRBV4-1,TGCGCCAGCAGCCGAATAAGCGGGGGGGCCTACGAGCAGTACTTC,CASSRISGGAYEQYF
-,TRBJ1-3,once,16,TRBV7-2,TGTGCCAGCAGCTTATATAGCACCAACTCTGGAAACACCATATATTTT,CASSLYSTNSGNTIYF
TRBD1,TRBJ1-1,-,15,TRBV5-1,TGCGCCAGCAGCTTGCAGGGGGACCTGAACACTGAAGCTTTCTTT,CASSLQGDLNTEAFF
-,TRBJ1-1,few,16,TRBV19,TGTGCCAGTAATCGGGTGAGAAGGAACGTGAACACTGAAGCTTTCTTT,CASNRVRRNVNTEAFF
TRBD1,TRBJ2-7,-,14,TRBV7-8,TGTGCCAGCAGCTTAGCCGGGACAGTAAACGAGCAGTACTTC,CASSLAGTVNEQYF
-,TRBJ2-7,few,14,TRBV28,TGTGCCAGCAGTTTGTGGGGGGTCTCCTACGAGCAGTACTTC,CASSLWGVSYEQYF
-,TRBJ2-7,medium-sized,19,TRBV4-1,TGCGCCAGCAGCCGGGGCCCCCTACAGAGGGGCGAAAATTCCTACGAGCAGTACTTC,CASSRGPLQRGENSYEQYF
TRBD1,TRBJ1-5,once,15,TRBV4-1,TGCGCCAGCAGCCAGGGGACAGGGGGCAATCAGCCCCAGCATTTT,CASSQGTGGNQPQHF
TRBD1,TRBJ1-1,-,15,TRBV11-2,TGTGCCAGCAGCTTAGAGCCCGGGACAGTATCTGAAGCTTTCTTT,CASSLEPGTVSEAFF
-,TRBJ2-3,-,15,TRBV5-5,TGTGCCAGCAGTTTGAGCACCCGGGGCACAGATACGCAGTATTTT,CASSLSTRGTDTQYF
-,TRBJ1-4,-,16,TRBV4-3,TGCGCCAGCAGCCCGGGGAAAAGAGAGGGGCACGAAAAACTGTTTTTT,CASSPGKREGHEKLFF
TRBD1,TRBJ1-4,-,15,TRBV5-1,TGCGCCAGCAGCGCTGGGACAGTTGGGATCGAAAAACTGTTTTTT,CASSAGTVGIEKLFF
-,TRBJ1-5,-,13,TRBV5-1,TGCGCCAGCAGCTTGGTCGGGGGGCACCTCCAGCATTTT,CASSLVGGHLQHF
-,TRBJ1-1,-,14,TRBV18,TGTGCCAGCTCACCACGGCGTCTGAACACTGAAGCTTTCTTT,CASSPRRLNTEAFF
TRBD2,TRBJ2-1,once,15,TRBV7-3,TGTGCCAGCAGCTTAATAGCGGGGGGGCGGAATGAGCAGTTCTTC,CASSLIAGGRNEQFF
-,TRBJ1-3,few,14,TRBV9,TGTGCCAGCAGCGTGAGAGAGGCAGGAAACACCATATATTTT,CASSVREAGNTIYF
-,TRBJ1-3,medium-sized,12,TRBV2,TGTGCCCGGAAAGCCTCTGGAAACACCATATATTTT,CARKASGNTIYF
-,TRBJ2-3,-,14,TRBV9,TGTGCCAGCGCCACAACCCTTTACACAGATACGCAGTATTTT,CASATTLYTDTQYF
-,TRBJ2-7,-,13,TRBV29-1,TGCAGCGTTGCCCGGGGTGATGTGCTCGAGCAGTACTTC,CSVARGDVLEQYF
-,TRBJ1-6,few,15,TRBV15,TGTGCCACCAGCAGAGAAGGTTCGTCGGATTCACCCCTCCACTTT,CATSREGSSDSPLHF
TRBD2,TRBJ2-1,-,16,TRBV6-4,TGTGCCAGCAGGCCGACTAGCGGGGGGTACGTAGTTGAGCAGTTCTTC,CASRPTSGGYVVEQFF
-,TRBJ2-5,-,15,TRBV9,TGTGCCAGCAGCCCGGACCCCGGGGCCCAAGAGACCCAGTACTTC,CASSPDPGAQETQYF
TRBD2,TRBJ2-7,-,15,TRBV15,TGTGCCACCAGCCGCGGGGGGGAGAGCTCCTACGAGCAGTACTTC,CATSRGGESSYEQYF
-,TRBJ2-3,-,15,TRBV5-1,TGCGCCAGCAGCTTGGAGCAGACCAGCACAGATACGCAGTATTTT,CASSLEQTSTDTQYF
-,TRBJ1-4,-,12,TRBV7-2,TGTGCCAGCAGCTTAGACCTCGAAAAACTGTTTTTT,CASSLDLEKLFF
TRBD1,TRBJ2-2,-,16,TRBV11-3,TGTGCCAGCAGCTCCAAGACAGGGGGAGTCACCGGGGAGCTGTTTTTT,CASSSKTGGVTGELFF
TRBD1,TRBJ1-2,-,13,TRBV5-8,TGTGCCAGCAGTCGGACAGGACAGTATGGCTACACCTTC,CASSRTGQYGYTF
TRBD1,TRBJ2-3,-,15,TRBV6-1,TGTGCCAGCAGGCTGACAGGGGCCCTACCCCAAACGCAGTATTTT,CASRLTGALPQTQYF
-,TRBJ2-2,-,12,TRBV5-1,TGCGCCAGCAGCTTGGGGGCCGGGGAGCTGTTTTTT,CASSLGAGELFF
-,TRBJ1-3,-,16,TRBV9,TGTGCCAGCAGCGACGCCAGTTACCAGACGGGAAACACCATATATTTT,CASSDASYQTGNTIYF
-,TRBJ2-3,-,16,TRBV9,TGTGCCAGCAGCGTAGGTCAGGGCACCCCCACAGATACGCAGTATTTT,CASSVGQGTPTDTQYF
-,TRBJ1-1,-,11,TRBV7-2,TGTGCCAGCAGCTTAGGGGGTGAAGCTTTCTTT,CASSLGGEAFF
TRBD2,TRBJ2-1,few,17,TRBV7-6,TGTGCCAGCAGCTCAGCCCCGGGACTAGCGGGGACGAATGAGCAGTTCTTC,CASSSAPGLAGTNEQFF
-,TRBJ2-7,-,11,TRBV7-6,TGTGCCAGCAGCTCGGAGGGCGAGCAGAACTTC,CASSSEGEQNF
-,TRBJ2-1,-,15,TRBV5-6,TGTGCCAGCAGCTTGGGTGGGGGATCCTACAATGAGCAGTTCTTC,CASSLGGGSYNEQFF
TRBD1,TRBJ1-5,few,16,TRBV7-8,TGTGCCAGCAGCCTTGCCGGGACAGGGATCGGACAGCCCCAGCATTTT,CASSLAGTGIGQPQHF
-,TRBJ2-7,-,11,TRBV5-1,TGCGCCAGCAGCATAGACTACGAGCAGTACTTC,CASSIDYEQYF
TRBD1,TRBJ1-2,once,15,TRBV23-1,TGCGCCAGCAGGGGGGACAGGGGGCAGGACTATGGCTACACCTTC,CASRGDRGQDYGYTF
-,TRBJ1-2,-,13,TRBV6-1,TGTGCCAGCAGTTTTGACGGGCTCTATGGCTACACCTTC,CASSFDGLYGYTF
TRBD1,TRBJ1-1,-,16,TRBV7-2,TGTGCCAGCAGCTCCCAGGGGGCGAGCAGTAGAACTGAAGCTTTCTTT,CASSSQGASSRTEAFF
TRBD1,TRBJ1-1,-,14,TRBV7-9,TGTGCCAGCAGCCAGGGGGTTTCGAACACTGAAGCTTTCTTT,CASSQGVSNTEAFF
TRBD2,TRBJ2-7,-,13,TRBV7-9,TGTGCCAGCAGCCTTGCGGGGGAATCTAAGCAGTACTTC,CASSLAGESKQYF
TRBD2,TRBJ2-1,-,15,TRBV5-4,TGTGCCAGCAGCTTGGCTAGCGGGGGCTACAATGAGCAGTTCTTC,CASSLASGGYNEQFF
-,TRBJ2-7,-,15,TRBV7-8,TGTGCCAGCAGCTTAGTCGCGGGGAAAGTCGACGAGCAGTACTTC,CASSLVAGKVDEQYF